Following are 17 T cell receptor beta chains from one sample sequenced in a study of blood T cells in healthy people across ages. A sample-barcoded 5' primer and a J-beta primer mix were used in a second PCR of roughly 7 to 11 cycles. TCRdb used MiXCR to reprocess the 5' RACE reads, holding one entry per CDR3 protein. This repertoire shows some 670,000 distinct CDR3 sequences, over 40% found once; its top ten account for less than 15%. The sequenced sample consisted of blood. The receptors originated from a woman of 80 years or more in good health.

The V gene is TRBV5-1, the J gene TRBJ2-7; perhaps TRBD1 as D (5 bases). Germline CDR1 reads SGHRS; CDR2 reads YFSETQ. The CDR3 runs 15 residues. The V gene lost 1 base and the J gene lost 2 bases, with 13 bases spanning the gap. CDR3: CASSLTGHLTYEQYF. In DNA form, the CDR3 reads TGCGCCAGCAGCTTGACCGGACATCTTACCTACGAGCAGTACTTC.

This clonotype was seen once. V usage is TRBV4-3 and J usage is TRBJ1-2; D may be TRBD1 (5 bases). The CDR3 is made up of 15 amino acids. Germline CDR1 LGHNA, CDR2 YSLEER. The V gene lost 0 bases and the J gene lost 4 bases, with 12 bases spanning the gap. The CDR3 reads CASSQDGGNAYGYTF. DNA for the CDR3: TGCGCCAGCAGCCAAGATGGGGGGAACGCCTATGGCTACACCTTC.

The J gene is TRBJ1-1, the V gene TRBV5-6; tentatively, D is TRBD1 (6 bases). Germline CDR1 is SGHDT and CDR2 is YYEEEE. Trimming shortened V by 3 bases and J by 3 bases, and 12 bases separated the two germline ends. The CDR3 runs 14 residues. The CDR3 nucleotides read TGTGCCAGCAGCTACAAAAACAGGGACACTGAAGCTTTCTTT. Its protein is CASSYKNRDTEAFF. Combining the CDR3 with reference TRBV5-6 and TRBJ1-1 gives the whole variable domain DAGVTQSPTHLIKTRGQQVTLRCSPKSGHDTVSWYQQALGQGPQFIFQYYEEEERQRGNFPDRFSGHQFPNYSSELNVNALLLGDSALYLCASSYKNRDTEAFFGQGTRLTVV.

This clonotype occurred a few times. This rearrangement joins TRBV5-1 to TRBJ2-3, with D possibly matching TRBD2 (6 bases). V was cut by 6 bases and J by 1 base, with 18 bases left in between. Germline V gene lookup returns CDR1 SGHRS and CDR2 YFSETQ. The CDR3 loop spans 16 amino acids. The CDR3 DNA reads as TGCGCCAGCACCCCCGGGGGACTTTCTCGCACAGATACGCAGTATTTT. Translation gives CASTPGGLSRTDTQYF.

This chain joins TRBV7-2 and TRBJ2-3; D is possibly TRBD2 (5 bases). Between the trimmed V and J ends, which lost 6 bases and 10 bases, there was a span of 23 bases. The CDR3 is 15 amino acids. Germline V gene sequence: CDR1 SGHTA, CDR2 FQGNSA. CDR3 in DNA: TGTGCCAGCAGGGAACGGACGGATCAAACCGGGGCGCAGTATTTT. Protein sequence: CASRERTDQTGAQYF.

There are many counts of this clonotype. The CDR3: CASSLLALSSYNEQFF. The CDR3 nucleotides read TGTGCCAGCAGTTTACTAGCCTTAAGCTCCTACAATGAGCAGTTCTTC. The rearrangement links TRBV12-3 or TRBV12-4 to TRBJ2-1; perhaps TRBD2 as D (5 bases). The CDR3 has 16 residues. V lost 2 bases and J lost 0, with 11 bases in between.

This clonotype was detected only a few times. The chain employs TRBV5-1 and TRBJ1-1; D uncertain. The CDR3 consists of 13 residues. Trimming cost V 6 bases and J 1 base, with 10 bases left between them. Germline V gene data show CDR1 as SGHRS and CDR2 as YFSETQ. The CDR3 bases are TGCGCCAGCACCGAAACCGGGAACACTGAAGCTTTCTTT. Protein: CASTETGNTEAFF.

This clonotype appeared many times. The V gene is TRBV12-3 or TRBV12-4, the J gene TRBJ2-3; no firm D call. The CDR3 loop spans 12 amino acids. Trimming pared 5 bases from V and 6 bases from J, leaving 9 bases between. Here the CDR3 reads CASSPYSDTQYF. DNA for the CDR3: TGTGCCAGCAGTCCCTATTCGGATACGCAGTATTTT.

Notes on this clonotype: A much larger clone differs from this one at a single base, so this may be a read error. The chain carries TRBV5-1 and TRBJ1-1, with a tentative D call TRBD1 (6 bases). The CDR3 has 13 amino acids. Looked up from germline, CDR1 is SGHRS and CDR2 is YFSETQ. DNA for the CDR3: TGCGCCAGTTTACAGGGTTTGGGCACTGAAGTTTTCTTT. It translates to CASLQGLGTEVFF.

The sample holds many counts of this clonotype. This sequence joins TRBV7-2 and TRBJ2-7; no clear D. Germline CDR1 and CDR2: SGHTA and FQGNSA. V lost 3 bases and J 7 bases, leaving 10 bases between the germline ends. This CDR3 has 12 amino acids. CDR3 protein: CASSFRAREQYF. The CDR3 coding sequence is TGTGCCAGCAGCTTTAGGGCGAGGGAGCAGTACTTC.

The CDR3 nucleotides read TGCGCCAGCAGCCCGTGGGGGGGATTACATGAGCAGTTCTTC. Protein product: CASSPWGGLHEQFF. The chain couples TRBV5-1 to TRBJ2-1; TRBD2 matches 7 bases. The CDR3 loop spans 14 amino acids. The V gene's germline CDR1 is SGHRS and CDR2 YFSETQ. J lost 8 bases, V lost 4 bases, and 9 bases had no gene match.

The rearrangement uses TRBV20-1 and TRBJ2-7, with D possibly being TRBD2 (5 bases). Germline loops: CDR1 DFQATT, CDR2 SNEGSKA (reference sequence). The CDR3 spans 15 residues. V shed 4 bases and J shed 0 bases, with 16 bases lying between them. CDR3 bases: TGCAGTGCTATCGAGGGCGTTCGAACCTCCTACGAGCAGTACTTC. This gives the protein CSAIEGVRTSYEQYF.

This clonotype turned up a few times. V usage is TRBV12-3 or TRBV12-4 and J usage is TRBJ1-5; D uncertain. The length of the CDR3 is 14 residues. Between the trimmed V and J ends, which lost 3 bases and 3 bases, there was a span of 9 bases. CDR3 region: CASSFAGFNQPQHF. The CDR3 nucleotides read TGTGCCAGCAGTTTCGCGGGATTCAATCAGCCCCAGCATTTT.

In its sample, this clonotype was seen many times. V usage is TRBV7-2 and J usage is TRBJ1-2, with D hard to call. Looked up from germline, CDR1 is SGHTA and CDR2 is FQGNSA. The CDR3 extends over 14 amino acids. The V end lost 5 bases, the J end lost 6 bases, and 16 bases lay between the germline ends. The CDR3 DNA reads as TGTGCCAGCAGCCCGTATTCCCCGGGAAATGGCTACACCTTC. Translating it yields CASSPYSPGNGYTF.

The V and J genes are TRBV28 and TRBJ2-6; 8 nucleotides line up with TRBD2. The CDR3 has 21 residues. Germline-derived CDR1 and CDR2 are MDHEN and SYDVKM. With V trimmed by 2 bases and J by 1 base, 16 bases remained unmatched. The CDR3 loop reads CASSLNWASGRFQSGANVLTF. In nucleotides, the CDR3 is TGTGCCAGCAGTTTAAATTGGGCTAGCGGGCGCTTTCAATCTGGGGCCAACGTCCTGACTTTC.

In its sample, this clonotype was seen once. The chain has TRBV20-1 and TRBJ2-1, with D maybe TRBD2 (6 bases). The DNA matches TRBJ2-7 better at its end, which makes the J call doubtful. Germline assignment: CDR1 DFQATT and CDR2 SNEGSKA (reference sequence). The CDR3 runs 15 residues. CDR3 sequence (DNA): TGCAGTGCTCCTTTAGCGGAGCACTCCTACAATGAGCAGTACTTC. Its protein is CSAPLAEHSYNEQYF.

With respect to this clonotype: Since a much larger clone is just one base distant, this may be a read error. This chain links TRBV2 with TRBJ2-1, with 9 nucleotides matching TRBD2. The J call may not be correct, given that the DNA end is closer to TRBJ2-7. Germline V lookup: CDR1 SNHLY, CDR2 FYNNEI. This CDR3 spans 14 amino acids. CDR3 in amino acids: CASGGTSSYNEQYF. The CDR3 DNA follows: TGTGCCAGCGGGGGGACTAGCTCCTACAATGAGCAGTACTTC.